The 8 T cell receptor beta chains listed next were all sequenced from one sample in a study of OX40 agonist ivuxolimab in advanced cancers. The protocol was immunoSEQ multiplex PCR, while the TCRdb copy is restricted to in-frame clones and leaves out a portion. This table has 70,000 to 100,000 clones, more than 80% appearing once. The material was CD4+ or CD8+ T cells sorted from blood, obtained in a trial of the OX40 agonist ivuxolimab. Source of these receptors: an adult with an advanced solid tumor such as melanoma, head and neck, liver or kidney cancer.

This chain joins TRBV27 and TRBJ2-2; 14 nucleotides agree with TRBD2. This CDR3 contains 16 residues. The ends lost 5 bases at V and 7 bases at J; junction bases unmatched: 6. Germline loops: CDR1 MNHEY, CDR2 SMNVEV (reference sequence). CDR3 sequence (DNA): TGTGCCAGCAGTGCCGGGACTAGCGGGAGCGGCGGGGAGCTGTTTTTT. The encoded protein is CASSAGTSGSGGELFF.

This clone showed up just a few times. The chain links TRBV7-9 to TRBJ2-7, with 7 bases lining up with TRBD2. CDR1 is SEHNR and CDR2 is FQNEAQ in the germline V gene (reference sequence). The V segment lost 2 bases and the J segment 4 bases; nucleotides outside the gene matches: 11. This CDR3 is built from 16 residues. In DNA form, the CDR3 reads TGTGCCAGCAGCTTACCCGGCGGGAGTTCCCCGTACGAGCAGTACTTC. Translated, it gives CASSLPGGSSPYEQYF.

Written as DNA, the CDR3 is TGTGCCAGCAGTACCCGACGGAGACAGGGAAACTCCTACGAGCAGTACTTC. Translated: CASSTRRRQGNSYEQYF. This chain joins TRBV27 and TRBJ2-7; 7 nucleotides agree with TRBD1. Germline CDR1 and CDR2: MNHEY and SMNVEV (reference sequence). J gave up 0 bases and V 5 bases, and 13 bases lay outside the gene matches. This CDR3 has 17 amino acids.

The rearrangement links TRBV19 to TRBJ1-4, with D possibly being TRBD1 (5 bases). Trimming cost V 5 bases and J 7 bases, with 17 bases left between them. This CDR3 is built from 15 residues. Germline assignment: CDR1 LNHDA and CDR2 SQIVND (reference sequence). DNA of the CDR3: TGTGCCAGTAGTGCCCCCCCGGGAGGGGTTGAAAAACTGTTTTTT. This codes for CASSAPPGGVEKLFF.

V and J are TRBV2 and TRBJ2-5; tentatively, D is TRBD2 (6 bases). This CDR3 spans 14 amino acids. Trimming cost V 9 bases and J 5 bases, with 19 bases left between them. CDR1 is SNHLY, CDR2 FYNNEI, per germline. The CDR3: CASREAGSVETQYF. The DNA of the CDR3 is TGTGCCAGTAGGGAGGCGGGGTCGGTGGAGACCCAGTACTTC.

The chain couples TRBV28 to TRBJ1-5; possible D gene TRBD1, 5 bases. Germline CDR1 and CDR2: MDHEN and SYDVKM. This CDR3 has 16 residues. Trimming pared 7 bases from V and 2 bases from J, leaving 18 bases between. CDR3 sequence (DNA): TGTGCCAGCATGACGCAGGGTAAGTGGGGCAATCAGCCCCAGCATTTT. It is translated as CASMTQGKWGNQPQHF.

The chain uses TRBV19 and TRBJ2-6, with D tentatively TRBD1 (6 bases). This CDR3 comprises 15 residues. V was pared by 3 bases and J by 2 bases, with 8 bases between. The germline gives CDR1 LNHDA, CDR2 SQIVND (reference sequence). CDR3 loop: CASSIRGAGANVLTF. CDR3 DNA: TGTGCCAGTAGTATCAGGGGAGCTGGGGCCAACGTCCTGACTTTC.

The genes are TRBV10-1 and TRBJ2-1; 8 bases fit TRBD2. This CDR3 spans 15 amino acids. Germline CDR1 WNHNN, CDR2 SYGVQD (reference sequence). The ends lost 10 bases at V and 7 bases at J; junction bases unmatched: 15. CDR3 coding DNA: TGCGCCATTCCCCCTCCGGGACTAGAGGTAAATGAGCAGTTCTTC. Translating gives CAIPPPGLEVNEQFF.